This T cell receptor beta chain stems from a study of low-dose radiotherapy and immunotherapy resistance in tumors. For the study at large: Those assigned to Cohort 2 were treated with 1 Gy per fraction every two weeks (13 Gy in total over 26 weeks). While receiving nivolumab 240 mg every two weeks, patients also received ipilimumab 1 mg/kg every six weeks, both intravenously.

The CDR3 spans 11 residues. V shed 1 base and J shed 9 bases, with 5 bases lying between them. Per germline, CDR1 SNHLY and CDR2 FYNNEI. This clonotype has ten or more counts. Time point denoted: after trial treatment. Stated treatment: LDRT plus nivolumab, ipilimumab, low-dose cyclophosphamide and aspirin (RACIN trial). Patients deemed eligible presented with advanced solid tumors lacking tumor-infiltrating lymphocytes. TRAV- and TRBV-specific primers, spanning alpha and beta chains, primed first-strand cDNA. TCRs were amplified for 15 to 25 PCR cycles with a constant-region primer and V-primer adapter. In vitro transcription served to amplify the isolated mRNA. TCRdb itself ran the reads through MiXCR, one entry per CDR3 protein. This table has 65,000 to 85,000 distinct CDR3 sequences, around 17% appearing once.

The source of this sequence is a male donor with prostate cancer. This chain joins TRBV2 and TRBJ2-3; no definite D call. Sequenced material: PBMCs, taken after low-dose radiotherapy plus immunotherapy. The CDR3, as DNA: TGTGCCAGCAGTGAAGGGCAAACGCAGTATTTT. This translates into CASSEGQTQYF.